One and the same sample provided the 17 T cell receptor beta chains below, sequenced in a study of graft-versus-host responses after intestinal transplantation. Sequencing used immunoSEQ multiplex PCR; TCRdb keeps in-frame clones, though not all of them. The repertoire includes about 50,000 clones, around nine tenths of them detected once, and roughly 2.7% sits in the top ten. These receptors' antigens are unknown. Sequencing was performed on unstimulated CD4+ T cells sorted from spleen or lymph node cells, taken before transplant. The receptors here all came from a human donor who was the organ donor for an intestinal transplant.

The chain carries TRBV28 and TRBJ1-5, with TRBD1 as a possible D gene (5 bases). The CDR3 extends over 14 amino acids. V was cut by 3 bases and J by 6 bases, with 12 bases left in between. The germline CDR1 and CDR2 sequences are MDHEN and SYDVKM. This CDR3 reads CASSLAGEGQPQHF. CDR3 in DNA: TGTGCCAGCAGTTTGGCGGGGGAAGGTCAGCCCCAGCATTTT.

The chain joins TRBV5-4 to TRBJ2-2; 14 bases are a match to TRBD2. J gave up 5 bases and V 4 bases, and 7 bases lay outside the gene matches. Germline V lookup: CDR1 SGHNT, CDR2 YYREEE (reference sequence). CDR3 length: 17 residues. CDR3 bases: TGTGCCAGCAGCCTCGGGACTAGCGGGAGAGGGACCGGGGAGCTGTTTTTT. Encoded protein: CASSLGTSGRGTGELFF.

The chain has TRBV25-1 and TRBJ2-5; 9 nucleotides line up with TRBD1. Losses at the gene ends were 6 bases for V and 4 bases for J; bases not matched to a gene: 3. Germline assignment: CDR1 MGHDK and CDR2 SYGVNS. This CDR3 region has 13 residues. The CDR3 DNA sequence: TGTGCCAGCAGACAGGGGGCCGTAGAGACCCAGTACTTC. Its translation is CASRQGAVETQYF.

The chain recombines TRBV19 with TRBJ2-5; 11 positions agree with TRBD2. The ends lost 5 bases at V and 5 bases at J; junction bases unmatched: 7. CDR3 size: 15 residues. The germline gives CDR1 LNHDA, CDR2 SQIVND (reference sequence). DNA for the CDR3: TGTGCCAGTAGTCCGCTAGCGGGAGGCGGGGAGACCCAGTACTTC. It encodes CASSPLAGGGETQYF.

This clone has just one count. The chain has TRBV7-3 and TRBJ2-2; perhaps TRBD1 as D (6 bases). The CDR3 is 14 amino acids. Germline V gene lookup returns CDR1 SGHTA and CDR2 FQGTGA. Between the trimmed V and J ends, which lost 3 bases and 1 base, there was a span of 6 bases. DNA of the CDR3: TGTGCCAGCAGCTTGGGACAGAACACCGGGGAGCTGTTTTTT. This translates into CASSLGQNTGELFF.

The gene calls are TRBV7-9 and TRBJ2-1, with TRBD1 matching over 7 bases. CDR3 size: 13 residues. Germline V CDR1 and CDR2: SEHNR, FQNEAQ (reference sequence). V lost 1 base to trimming and J lost 12 bases; unmatched junction nucleotides: 6. This CDR3 is CASSLEGAQRQFF. CDR3 nucleotides: TGTGCCAGCAGCTTAGAGGGGGCGCAGAGGCAGTTCTTC. Full variable domain (missing parts from reference TRBV7-9 and TRBJ2-1): DTGVSQNPRHKITKRGQNVTFRCDPISEHNRLYWYRQTLGQGPEFLTYFQNEAQLEKSRLLSDRFSAERPKGSFSTLEIQRTEQGDSAMYLCASSLEGAQRQFFGPGTRLTVL.

V and J are TRBV5-6 and TRBJ1-1; 8 bases are a match to TRBD1. The germline V gene encodes CDR1 SGHDT and CDR2 YYEEEE. V gave up 2 bases and J gave up 1 base; unmatched junction bases: 4. The CDR3 has 15 amino acids. DNA for the CDR3: TGTGCCAGCAGCTTACTACAGGGGGGGAACACTGAAGCTTTCTTT. Translation: CASSLLQGGNTEAFF.

V usage is TRBV19 and J usage is TRBJ1-2; D not resolved. Trimming left V 2 bases short and J 0 bases short, with 7 bases between. The CDR3 spans 14 residues. The germline CDR1 and CDR2 sequences are LNHDA and SQIVND (reference sequence). CDR3 residues: CASSIITANYGYTF. CDR3 nucleotides: TGTGCCAGTAGTATAATCACCGCTAACTATGGCTACACCTTC. Supplemented by reference TRBV19 and TRBJ1-2, the full variable domain reads DGGITQSPKYLFRKEGQNVTLSCEQNLNHDAMYWYRQDPGQGLRLIYYSQIVNDFQKGDIAEGYSVSREKKESFPLTVTSAQKNPTAFYLCASSIITANYGYTFGSGTRLTVV.

This chain uses TRBV6-6 with TRBJ2-7; TRBD1 matches at 8 bases. Germline-derived CDR1 and CDR2 are MNHNY and SVGAGI (reference sequence). The CDR3 length is 13 residues. Trimming removed 2 bases from V and 4 bases from J; junction bases left unmatched: 1. The CDR3 nucleotides read TGTGCCAGCAGTTACGACAGGGGTTACGAGCAGTACTTC. Translating gives CASSYDRGYEQYF.

As to this clone: This specimen includes other DNA sequences encoding the same CDR3. The chain carries TRBV28 and TRBJ2-1; D possibly corresponds to TRBD1 (6 bases). In germline, CDR1 is MDHEN, CDR2 SYDVKM. V was pared by 9 bases and J by 0 bases, with 15 bases between. The CDR3 spans 15 residues. This chain's CDR3 is CASSPGTLSYNEQFF. The CDR3, as DNA: TGTGCCAGTTCCCCCGGGACACTCTCCTACAATGAGCAGTTCTTC.

The chain has TRBV25-1 and TRBJ2-7; 13 bases are shared with TRBD2. The CDR3 consists of 18 residues. Germline CDR1 MGHDK, CDR2 SYGVNS. V dropped 4 bases and J dropped 0; count of bases not matched to a gene: 9. CDR3 sequence reads: CASSGTPGLAGISYEQYF. CDR3 DNA: TGTGCCAGCAGTGGGACTCCGGGACTAGCGGGGATCTCCTACGAGCAGTACTTC.

CDR3 region: CASSQDLTGAQPQHF. The CDR3 bases are TGCGCCAGCAGCCAAGATCTGACAGGGGCTCAGCCCCAGCATTTT. The chain links TRBV4-1 to TRBJ1-5; 8 nucleotides match TRBD1. Germline V gene lookup returns CDR1 MGHRA and CDR2 YSYEKL. The CDR3 is 15 amino acids. The junction had 4 bases not matched to a gene; V was cut back by 0 bases and J by 6 bases.

This chain connects TRBV9 to TRBJ2-2, with 7 positions matching TRBD2. The V and J ends lost 4 bases and 1 base, in that order; junction bases with no gene match: 10. Per the germline V gene, CDR1 is SGDLS and CDR2 is YYNGEE. This CDR3 spans 17 amino acids. CDR3 residues: CASSPRGRGGNTGELFF. In DNA form, the CDR3 reads TGTGCCAGCAGCCCCCGAGGGAGGGGCGGGAACACCGGGGAGCTGTTTTTT.

The gene calls are TRBV6-1 and TRBJ1-5; no definite D call. The germline V gene has CDR1 MNHNS and CDR2 SASEGT. V lost 5 bases and J 0 bases, leaving 8 bases between the germline ends. The CDR3 is made up of 14 amino acids. CDR3 loop: CASSPIYSNQPQHF. The CDR3 DNA reads as TGTGCCAGCAGTCCTATCTATAGCAATCAGCCCCAGCATTTT.

The chain carries TRBV19 and TRBJ1-2, with D tentatively TRBD1 (5 bases). Germline CDR1 LNHDA, CDR2 SQIVND (reference sequence). V lost 3 bases and J 3 bases, leaving 11 bases between the germline ends. This CDR3 has 14 residues. CDR3 amino acids: CASSMADSYYGYTF. Written as DNA, the CDR3 is TGTGCCAGTAGTATGGCCGACAGTTACTATGGCTACACCTTC.

V usage is TRBV7-8 and J usage is TRBJ2-7; TRBD2 matches at 9 bases. In germline, CDR1 is SGHVS, CDR2 FQNEAQ. This CDR3 is 14 amino acids long. Germline trimming cut 1 base from V and 2 bases from J; bases unmatched to any gene: 0. The CDR3 region has the DNA TGTGCCAGCAGCTTAGGGACTAGCGCCTACGAGCAGTACTTC. The encoded protein is CASSLGTSAYEQYF.

This clone was counted between two and nine times. The chain links TRBV27 to TRBJ1-4; D not resolved. V was clipped by 2 bases and J by 7 bases, with 14 bases between them. The CDR3 spans 15 residues. Per germline, CDR1 MNHEY and CDR2 SMNVEV (reference sequence). The CDR3 sequence: CASSLRASGGEKLFF. The CDR3 nucleotides are TGTGCCAGCAGTTTACGGGCCTCCGGCGGTGAAAAACTGTTTTTT.